These 21 T cell receptor beta chains were all obtained from the same sample, sequenced in a study of beta chain features in type 1 diabetes. Expressed TCRB transcripts were sequenced, since all the RNA that had been isolated was reverse transcribed. The method was immunoSEQ multiplex PCR; TCRdb's version includes in-frame clones alone and lacks a portion of them. The sample has 860,000 or so clones, 15% to 20% seen once. Sequencing was carried out using naive CD4+ T cells from blood. The source is a woman in her late teens or twenties in good health.

The rearrangement links TRBV6-5 to TRBJ2-7; D is unclear. V was clipped by 5 bases and J by 3 bases, with 14 bases between them. Germline CDR1 reads MNHEY; CDR2 reads SVGAGI. The CDR3 contains 14 residues. CDR3 DNA: TGTGCCAGCAGTAGAGGATCAGGAGTCTACGAGCAGTACTTC. As protein: CASSRGSGVYEQYF.

This clone was seen a few times. The chain couples TRBV27 to TRBJ2-1; D is uncertain. V was clipped by 3 bases and J by 12 bases, with 12 bases between them. The germline CDR1 and CDR2 sequences are MNHEY and SMNVEV (reference sequence). CDR3 length: 12 amino acids. CDR3 DNA sequence: TGTGCCAGCAGTTTTGACACTATGGTGCAGTTCTTC. Translating gives CASSFDTMVQFF.

This rearrangement joins TRBV11-2 to TRBJ1-4; the D gene is possibly TRBD1 (6 bases). Germline-derived CDR1 and CDR2 are SGHAT and FQNNGV. The CDR3 loop spans 13 amino acids. Trimming took 6 bases from V and 8 from J, leaving 13 bases between them. CDR3 in DNA: TGTGCCAGCAGGAGAACAGGGAACGAAAAACTGTTTTTT. Amino acids: CASRRTGNEKLFF.

This clone was counted only a few times. The chain recombines TRBV7-2 with TRBJ2-3, with TRBD2 identical over 7 bases. The CDR3 contains 16 residues. CDR1 is SGHTA and CDR2 is FQGNSA in the germline V gene. The trim removed 3 bases at V and 4 bases at J, leaving 10 bases unmatched. CDR3 sequence (DNA): TGTGCCAGCAGCTTCCCCCCTGGCGGGAGTGCAGATACGCAGTATTTT. Amino acids: CASSFPPGGSADTQYF.

A few counts support this clone. V gene TRBV18 combines with J gene TRBJ2-2, with D perhaps being TRBD1 or TRBD2 (5 bases each). CDR3 length: 14 residues. CDR1 is KGHSH and CDR2 is LQKENI in the germline V gene. Trimming pared 5 bases from V and 4 bases from J, leaving 11 bases between. CDR3 residues: CASSKGPATGELFF. The CDR3 DNA reads TGTGCCAGCTCAAAGGGACCGGCCACCGGGGAGCTGTTTTTT.

CDR3 amino acids: CASSPTGESEQYF. The CDR3 region has the DNA TGTGCCAGCTCGCCGACAGGGGAAAGCGAGCAGTACTTC. The J gene is TRBJ2-7, the V gene TRBV18, with 8 bases fitting TRBD1. The V gene's germline CDR1 is KGHSH and CDR2 LQKENI. This CDR3 has 13 residues. The J segment lost 6 bases and the V segment lost 6 bases, leaving 7 bases of the junction unmatched.

The CDR3 nucleotides are TGTGCCAGCAGCCAAAATGCCGGGCGGACCATGAACACTGAAGCTTTCTTT. Its protein product is CASSQNAGRTMNTEAFF. The V call is TRBV5-6, the J call TRBJ1-1; no clear D. CDR3 size: 17 residues. Trimming left V 4 bases short and J 0 bases short, with 19 bases between. Germline assignment: CDR1 SGHDT and CDR2 YYEEEE.

The rearrangement links TRBV4-1 to TRBJ1-1; D gene uncertain. This CDR3 comprises 15 residues. Trimming stripped 1 base from V and 10 bases from J, with 19 bases between. CDR1 and CDR2 from the germline V gene are MGHRA and YSYEKL. CDR3 DNA: TGCGCCAGCAGCCAAGGGCCCCTTGATACTAAAGGAGCTTTCTTT. Protein: CASSQGPLDTKGAFF.

V and J are TRBV28 and TRBJ2-5, with D tentatively TRBD2 (7 bases). Germline values: CDR1 MDHEN, CDR2 SYDVKM. V lost 11 bases, J lost 4 bases, and 17 bases lay in between. The CDR3 length is 13 residues. The CDR3 sequence: CAHRPRGGETQYF. The CDR3 DNA is TGTGCCCACAGGCCGAGGGGGGGAGAGACCCAGTACTTC.

This clone was observed a few times. The chain is built from TRBV2 and TRBJ2-7; TRBD2 matches 12 bases. V lost 7 bases, J lost 3 bases, and 7 bases stayed unmatched. Germline CDR1 and CDR2: SNHLY and FYNNEI. This CDR3 contains 15 residues. This CDR3 is CASTNGLAGSYEQYF. CDR3 DNA sequence: TGTGCCAGCACCAATGGACTAGCGGGAAGCTACGAGCAGTACTTC. Full variable domain (missing parts from reference TRBV2 and TRBJ2-7): EPEVTQTPSHQVTQMGQEVILRCVPISNHLYFYWYRQILGQKVEFLVSFYNNEISEKSEIFDDQFSVERPDGSNFTLKIRSTKLEDSAMYFCASTNGLAGSYEQYFGPGTRLTVT.

The sample holds a few counts of this clone. V is TRBV6-1 and J is TRBJ2-1; 9 bases are a match to TRBD2. CDR1 is MNHNS, CDR2 SASEGT, per germline. This CDR3 comprises 15 residues. The ends lost 2 bases at V and 5 bases at J; junction bases unmatched: 4. CDR3 coding DNA: TGTGCCAGCAGTGAAAAGACTAGCGGTAACAATGAGCAGTTCTTC. Amino acids: CASSEKTSGNNEQFF.

This clone occurred a few times. The CDR3 nucleotides read TGTGCCAGCAGCAGGACAGGGGCAACGTACGAGCAGTACTTC. Protein sequence: CASSRTGATYEQYF. The chain employs TRBV5-6 and TRBJ2-7; 9 positions match TRBD1. The CDR3 spans 14 residues. With 4 bases clipped from V and 4 bases from J, the junction kept 6 bases outside the gene matches. Germline V gene lookup returns CDR1 SGHDT and CDR2 YYEEEE.

This clone was found a few times. The rearrangement joins TRBV5-6 to TRBJ2-1, with TRBD2 matching over 10 bases. This CDR3 region has 13 residues. J gave up 8 bases and V 3 bases, and 2 bases lay outside the gene matches. Germline CDR1 reads SGHDT; CDR2 reads YYEEEE. The CDR3 is CASSWTSGDEQFF. In DNA form, the CDR3 reads TGTGCCAGCAGCTGGACTAGCGGAGATGAGCAGTTCTTC.

In its sample, this clone was seen a few times. The CDR3 loop reads CASSPGPPAEQFF. In nucleotides, the CDR3 is TGTGCCAGCTCACCGGGACCACCGGCGGAGCAGTTCTTC. The chain employs TRBV18 and TRBJ2-1; D is possibly TRBD1 or TRBD2 (5 bases each). V shed 3 bases and J shed 10 bases, with 13 bases lying between them. The CDR3 has 13 amino acids. Germline V lookup: CDR1 KGHSH, CDR2 LQKENI.

The CDR3 is CASSSDGWYTEAFF. The CDR3 DNA reads TGTGCCAGCAGCTCGGACGGTTGGTACACTGAAGCTTTCTTT. The V and J genes are TRBV7-2 and TRBJ1-1, with unresolved D. The CDR3 contains 14 residues. The germline CDR1 and CDR2 sequences are SGHTA and FQGNSA. V lost 4 bases to trimming and J lost 3 bases, with 12 bases between them. The full variable domain, its missing parts supplied by reference TRBV7-2 and TRBJ1-1, is GAGVSQSPSNKVTEKGKDVELRCDPISGHTALYWYRQSLGQGLEFLIYFQGNSAPDKSGLPSDRFSAERTGGSVSTLTIQRTQQEDSAVYLCASSSDGWYTEAFFGQGTRLTVV.

This chain joins TRBV18 and TRBJ1-2; D unresolved. Deletions cut 3 bases from V and 2 bases from J, with 10 bases between. The CDR3 loop spans 14 amino acids. The V gene's germline CDR1 is KGHSH and CDR2 LQKENI. The CDR3 DNA sequence: TGTGCCAGCTCACCTGCGGCATCAAACTATGGCTACACCTTC. It is translated as CASSPAASNYGYTF.

The chain carries TRBV27 and TRBJ2-1; 7 bases fit TRBD1. The V and J ends lost 3 bases and 5 bases, in that order; junction bases with no gene match: 7. The CDR3 has 15 amino acids. Germline CDR1 MNHEY, CDR2 SMNVEV (reference sequence). The CDR3 here is CASSFPGTANNEQFF. DNA for the CDR3: TGTGCCAGCAGTTTCCCCGGGACAGCAAACAATGAGCAGTTCTTC.

This clone turned up a few times. V is TRBV5-1 and J is TRBJ1-2, with D hard to call. Per the germline V gene, CDR1 is SGHRS and CDR2 is YFSETQ. This CDR3 contains 12 residues. The ends were cut back, 0 bases at V and 6 bases at J, with 6 bases in the middle. CDR3 sequence (DNA): TGCGCCAGCAGCTTGGCCGGTAATGGCTACACCTTC. Protein sequence: CASSLAGNGYTF.

This clone was recorded a few times. The chain uses TRBV4-1 and TRBJ1-5, with D perhaps matching TRBD1 (5 bases). CDR3 length: 15 amino acids. Germline assignment: CDR1 MGHRA and CDR2 YSYEKL. Between the trimmed V and J ends, which lost 1 base and 7 bases, there was a span of 14 bases. The CDR3, as DNA: TGCGCCAGCAGCCAAGTCGGCCAGGGTTTACAGCCCCAGCATTTT. Protein: CASSQVGQGLQPQHF.

The genes are TRBV7-9 and TRBJ2-3; D is undetermined. This CDR3 contains 13 residues. Germline CDR1 SEHNR, CDR2 FQNEAQ (reference sequence). V was pared by 2 bases and J by 10 bases, with 13 bases between. CDR3 nucleotide sequence: TGTGCCAGCAGCTTATATGAGGTCTTATCGCAGTATTTT. The encoded protein is CASSLYEVLSQYF.

In this sample, this clone turned up a few times. The CDR3 region is CASSLGQVLYEQYF. CDR3 coding DNA: TGTGCCAGCAGTTTAGGCCAGGTCCTTTACGAGCAGTACTTC. V gene TRBV28 combines with J gene TRBJ2-7, with D unclear. From germline, CDR1 is MDHEN and CDR2 SYDVKM. V lost 2 bases, J lost 4 bases, and 12 bases lay in between. The CDR3 has 14 amino acids.